This T cell receptor beta chain was sequenced during a study of shared clonotypes between healthy human individuals. Sequencing used immunoSEQ multiplex PCR; TCRdb keeps in-frame clones, though not all of them. The sample carries about 2.4 million clones, about 92% recorded once. Trimming cost V 1 base and J 1 base; bases outside gene matches: 6. Germline V lookup: CDR1 LNHDA, CDR2 SQIVND (reference sequence). There are 20 residues in the CDR3. V usage is TRBV19 and J usage is TRBJ2-2; 16 nucleotides align to TRBD2. Material: naive CD4+ T cells sorted from blood. Subset reported: CD45RA+ positively selected. This sequence originates from a man aged 18 to 30 in good health. CDR3 in amino acids: CASSIVGTSGRAGNTGELFF. In DNA form, the CDR3 reads TGTGCCAGTAGTATAGTGGGGACTAGCGGGAGGGCCGGGAACACCGGGGAGCTGTTTTTT.